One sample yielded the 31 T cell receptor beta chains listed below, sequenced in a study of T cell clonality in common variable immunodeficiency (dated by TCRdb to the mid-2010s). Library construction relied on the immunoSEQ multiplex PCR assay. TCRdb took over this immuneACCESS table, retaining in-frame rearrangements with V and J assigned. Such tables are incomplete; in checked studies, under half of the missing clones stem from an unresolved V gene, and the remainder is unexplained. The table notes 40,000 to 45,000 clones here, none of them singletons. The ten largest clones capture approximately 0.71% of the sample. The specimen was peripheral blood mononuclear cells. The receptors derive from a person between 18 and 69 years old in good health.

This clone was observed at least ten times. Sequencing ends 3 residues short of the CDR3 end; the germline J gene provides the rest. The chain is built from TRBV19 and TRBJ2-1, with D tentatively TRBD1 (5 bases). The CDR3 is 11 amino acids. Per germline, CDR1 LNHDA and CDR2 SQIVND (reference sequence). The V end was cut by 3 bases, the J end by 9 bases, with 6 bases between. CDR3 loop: CASSMGLEQFF. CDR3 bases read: TGTGCCAGTAGTATGGGGCTTGAG.

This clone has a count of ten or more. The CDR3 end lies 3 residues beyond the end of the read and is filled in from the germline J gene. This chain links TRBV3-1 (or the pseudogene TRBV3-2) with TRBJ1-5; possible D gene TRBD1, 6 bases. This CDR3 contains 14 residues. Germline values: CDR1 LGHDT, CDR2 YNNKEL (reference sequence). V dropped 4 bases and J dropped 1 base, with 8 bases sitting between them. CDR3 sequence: CASSRGQSNQPQHF. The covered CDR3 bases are TGTGCCAGCAGCCGGGGACAAAGCAATCAGCCC.

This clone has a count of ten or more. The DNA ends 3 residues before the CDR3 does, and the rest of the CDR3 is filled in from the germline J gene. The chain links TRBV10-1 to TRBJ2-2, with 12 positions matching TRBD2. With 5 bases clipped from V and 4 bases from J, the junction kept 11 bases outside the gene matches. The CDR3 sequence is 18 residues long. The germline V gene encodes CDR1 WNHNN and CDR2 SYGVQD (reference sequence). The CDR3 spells CASSTPGSSGRATGELFF. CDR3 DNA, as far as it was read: TGCGCCAGCAGTACCCCGGGCTCTAGCGGGAGGGCCACCGGGGAG.

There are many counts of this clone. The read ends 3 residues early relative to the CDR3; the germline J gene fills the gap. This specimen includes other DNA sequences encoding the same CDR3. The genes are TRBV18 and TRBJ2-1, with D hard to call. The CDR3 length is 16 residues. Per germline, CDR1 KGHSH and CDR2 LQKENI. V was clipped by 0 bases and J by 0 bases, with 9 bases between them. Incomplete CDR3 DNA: TGTGCCAGCTCACCACCCAACGGTCTCTCCTACAATGAG. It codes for CASSPPNGLSYNE. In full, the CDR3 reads CASSPPNGLSYNEQFF.

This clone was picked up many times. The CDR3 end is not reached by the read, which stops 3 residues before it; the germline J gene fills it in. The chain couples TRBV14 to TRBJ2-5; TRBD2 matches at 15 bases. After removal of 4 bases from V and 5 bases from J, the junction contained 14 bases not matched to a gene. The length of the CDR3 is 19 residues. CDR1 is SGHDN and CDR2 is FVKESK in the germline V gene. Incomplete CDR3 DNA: TGTGCCAGCAGCCTACGGACTAGCGGGGGGGTAATCGAACGGGAGACC. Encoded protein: CASSLRTSGGVIERET. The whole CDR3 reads CASSLRTSGGVIERETQYF.

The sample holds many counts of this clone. CDR3 residues: CASSSRLIAKNIQYF. CDR3 DNA, as far as it was read: TGTGCCAGTAGTAGTCGACTTATAGCCAAAAACATT. The rearrangement links TRBV19 to TRBJ2-4; unclear D gene. Read data end 3 residues before the CDR3 end; the end is taken from the germline J gene. The V and J ends lost 4 bases and 0 bases respectively, with 10 bases between them. CDR3 length equals 15 residues. The germline CDR1 and CDR2 sequences are LNHDA and SQIVND (reference sequence).

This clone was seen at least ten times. Partial CDR3 DNA: TGTGCCAGCAGTGCAGGGGAAGGCTCACCC. Its protein product is CASSAGEGSP. The full CDR3 sequence reads CASSAGEGSPLHF. V is TRBV6-1 and J is TRBJ1-6, with TRBD1 as a possible D gene (6 bases). The CDR3 extends 3 residues past the end of the read, so its final part is completed from the germline J gene. Germline V gene data show CDR1 as MNHNS and CDR2 as SASEGT. Trimming stripped 4 bases from V and 10 bases from J, with 11 bases between. The CDR3 consists of 13 residues.

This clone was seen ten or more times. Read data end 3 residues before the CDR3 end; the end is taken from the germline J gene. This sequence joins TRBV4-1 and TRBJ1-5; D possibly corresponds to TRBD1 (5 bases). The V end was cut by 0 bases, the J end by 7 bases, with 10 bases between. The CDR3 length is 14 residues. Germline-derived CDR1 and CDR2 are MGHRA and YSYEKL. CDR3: CASSQEQEWQPQHF. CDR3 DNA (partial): TGCGCCAGCAGCCAAGAACAGGAATGGCAGCCC.

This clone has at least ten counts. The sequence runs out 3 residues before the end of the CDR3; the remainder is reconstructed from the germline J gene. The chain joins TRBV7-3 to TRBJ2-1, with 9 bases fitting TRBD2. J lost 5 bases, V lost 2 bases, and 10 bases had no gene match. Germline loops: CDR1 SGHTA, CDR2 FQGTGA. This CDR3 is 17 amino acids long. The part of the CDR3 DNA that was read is TGTGCCAGCAGCTTACTCGCGACTAGCGGTTTAGACAATGAG. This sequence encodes CASSLLATSGLDNE. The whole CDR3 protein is CASSLLATSGLDNEQFF.

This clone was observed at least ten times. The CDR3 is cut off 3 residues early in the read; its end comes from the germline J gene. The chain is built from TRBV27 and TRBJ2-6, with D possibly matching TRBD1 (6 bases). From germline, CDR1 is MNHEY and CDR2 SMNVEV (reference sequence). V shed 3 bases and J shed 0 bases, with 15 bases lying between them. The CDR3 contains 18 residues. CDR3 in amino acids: CASSFSGAPYSGANVLTF. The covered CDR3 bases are TGTGCCAGCAGTTTCTCAGGGGCCCCTTACTCTGGGGCCAACGTC.

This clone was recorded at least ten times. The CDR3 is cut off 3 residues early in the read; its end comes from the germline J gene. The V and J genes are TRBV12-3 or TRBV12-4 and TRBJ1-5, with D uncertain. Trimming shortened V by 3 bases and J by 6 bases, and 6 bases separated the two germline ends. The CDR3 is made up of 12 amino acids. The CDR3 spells CASSFAVQPQHF. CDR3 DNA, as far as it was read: TGTGCCAGCAGTTTTGCGGTTCAGCCC.

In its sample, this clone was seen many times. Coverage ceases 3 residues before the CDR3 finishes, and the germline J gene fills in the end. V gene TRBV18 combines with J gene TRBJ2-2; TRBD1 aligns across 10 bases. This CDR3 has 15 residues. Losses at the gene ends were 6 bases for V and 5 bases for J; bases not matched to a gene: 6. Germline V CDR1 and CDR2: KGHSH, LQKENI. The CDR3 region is CASSPGQGRTGELFF. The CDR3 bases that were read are TGTGCCAGCTCGCCGGGACAGGGGAGGACCGGGGAG.

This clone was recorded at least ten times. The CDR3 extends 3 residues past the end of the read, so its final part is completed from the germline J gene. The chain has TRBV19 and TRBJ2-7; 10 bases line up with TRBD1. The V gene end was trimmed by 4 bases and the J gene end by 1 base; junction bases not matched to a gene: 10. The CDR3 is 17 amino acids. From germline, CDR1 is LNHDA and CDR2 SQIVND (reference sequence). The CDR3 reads CASSKGWGQGSSYEQYF. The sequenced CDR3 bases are TGTGCCAGTAGTAAGGGGTGGGGACAGGGGTCTTCCTACGAG.

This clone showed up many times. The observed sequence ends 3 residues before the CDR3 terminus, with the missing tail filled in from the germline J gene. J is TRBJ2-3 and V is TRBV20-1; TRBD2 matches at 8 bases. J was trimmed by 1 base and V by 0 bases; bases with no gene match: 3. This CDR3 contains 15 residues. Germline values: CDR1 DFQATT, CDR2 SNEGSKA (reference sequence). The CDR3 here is CSARDETSGTDTQYF. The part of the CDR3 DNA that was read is TGCAGTGCTAGAGATGAGACTAGCGGCACAGATACG.

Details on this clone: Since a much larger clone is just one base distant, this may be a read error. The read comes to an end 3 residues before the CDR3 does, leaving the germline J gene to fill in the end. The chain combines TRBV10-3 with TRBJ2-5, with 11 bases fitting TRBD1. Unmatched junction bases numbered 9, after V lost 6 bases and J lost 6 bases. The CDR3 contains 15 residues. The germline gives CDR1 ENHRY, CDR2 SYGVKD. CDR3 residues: CAISPGTGGNQTQYF. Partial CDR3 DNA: TGTGCCATCAGCCCAGGGACAGGGGGTAATCAGACC.

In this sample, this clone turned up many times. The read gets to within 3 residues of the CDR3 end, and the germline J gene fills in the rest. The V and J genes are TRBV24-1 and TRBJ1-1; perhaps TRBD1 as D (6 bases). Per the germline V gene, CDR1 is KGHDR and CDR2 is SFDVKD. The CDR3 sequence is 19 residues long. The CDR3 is CATSDLNRFRQLGACVAFF. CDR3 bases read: TGTGCCACCAGTGATTTAAATAGATTCAGGCAGCTGGGGGCGTGTGTA.

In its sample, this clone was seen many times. CDR3 bases read: TGTGCCAGCAGTTTAAACAGGGACTATGGC. Amino acid sequence: CASSLNRDYG. The entire CDR3 is CASSLNRDYGYTF. The chain links TRBV12-3 or TRBV12-4 to TRBJ1-2, with a tentative D call TRBD1 (6 bases). The DNA ends 3 residues before the CDR3 does, and the rest of the CDR3 is filled in from the germline J gene. This CDR3 spans 13 amino acids. V lost 2 bases, J lost 3 bases, and 7 bases lay in between.

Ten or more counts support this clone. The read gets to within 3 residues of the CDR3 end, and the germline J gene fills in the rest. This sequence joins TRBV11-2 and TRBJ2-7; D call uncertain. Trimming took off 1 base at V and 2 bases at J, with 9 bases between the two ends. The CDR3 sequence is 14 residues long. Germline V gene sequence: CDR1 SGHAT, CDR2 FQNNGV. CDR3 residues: CASSLVGGTYEQYF. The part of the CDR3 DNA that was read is TGTGCCAGCAGCTTAGTTGGCGGAACCTACGAG.

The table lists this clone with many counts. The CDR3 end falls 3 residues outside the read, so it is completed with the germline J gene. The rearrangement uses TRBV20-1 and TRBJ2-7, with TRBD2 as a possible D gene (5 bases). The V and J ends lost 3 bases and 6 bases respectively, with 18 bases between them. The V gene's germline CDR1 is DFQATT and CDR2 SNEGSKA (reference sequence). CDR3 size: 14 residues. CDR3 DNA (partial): TGCAGTGCTAGGGAACGGACGGCGGGTACCGAG. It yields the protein CSARERTAGTE. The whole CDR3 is CSARERTAGTEQYF.

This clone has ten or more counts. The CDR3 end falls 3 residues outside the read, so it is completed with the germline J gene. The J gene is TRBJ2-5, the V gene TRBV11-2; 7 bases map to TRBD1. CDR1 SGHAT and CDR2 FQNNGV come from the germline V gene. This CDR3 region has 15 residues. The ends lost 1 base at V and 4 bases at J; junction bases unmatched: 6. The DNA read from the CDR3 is TGTGCCAGCAGCTTAGGGCCGACAGGGCCAGAGACC. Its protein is CASSLGPTGPET. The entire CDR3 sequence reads CASSLGPTGPETQYF.

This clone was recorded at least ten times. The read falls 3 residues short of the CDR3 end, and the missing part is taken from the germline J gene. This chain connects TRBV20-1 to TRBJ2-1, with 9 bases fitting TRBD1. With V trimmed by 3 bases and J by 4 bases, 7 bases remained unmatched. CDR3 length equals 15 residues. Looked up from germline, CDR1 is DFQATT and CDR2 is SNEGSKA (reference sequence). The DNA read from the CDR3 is TGCAGTGCTAGCCCCGGACAGGGGATTTACAATGAG. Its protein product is CSASPGQGIYNE. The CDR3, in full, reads CSASPGQGIYNEQFF.

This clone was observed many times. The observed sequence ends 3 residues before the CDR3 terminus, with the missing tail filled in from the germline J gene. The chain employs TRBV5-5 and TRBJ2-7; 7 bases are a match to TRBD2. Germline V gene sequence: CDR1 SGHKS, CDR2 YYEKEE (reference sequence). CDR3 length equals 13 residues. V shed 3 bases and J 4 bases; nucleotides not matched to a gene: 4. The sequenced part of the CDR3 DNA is TGTGCCAGCAGCTGGGGGGGACGGTACGAG. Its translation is CASSWGGRYE. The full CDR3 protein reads CASSWGGRYEQYF.

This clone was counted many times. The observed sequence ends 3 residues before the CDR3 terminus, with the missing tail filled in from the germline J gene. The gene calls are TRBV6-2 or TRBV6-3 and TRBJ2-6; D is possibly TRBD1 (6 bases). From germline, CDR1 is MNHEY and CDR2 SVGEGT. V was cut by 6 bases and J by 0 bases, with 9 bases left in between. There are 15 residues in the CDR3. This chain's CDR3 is CASSWDISGANVLTF. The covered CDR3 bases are TGTGCCAGCAGCTGGGACATCTCTGGGGCCAACGTC.

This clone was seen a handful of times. The sequenced part of the CDR3 DNA is TGTGCCAGCAGCGAAATCGGTCCCTACGAC. Translation: CASSEIGPYD. The entire CDR3 protein is CASSEIGPYDYTF. This chain joins TRBV7-9 and TRBJ1-2, with unresolved D. The CDR3 is cut off 3 residues early in the read; its end comes from the germline J gene. Germline CDR1 SEHNR, CDR2 FQNEAQ (reference sequence). This CDR3 has 13 residues.

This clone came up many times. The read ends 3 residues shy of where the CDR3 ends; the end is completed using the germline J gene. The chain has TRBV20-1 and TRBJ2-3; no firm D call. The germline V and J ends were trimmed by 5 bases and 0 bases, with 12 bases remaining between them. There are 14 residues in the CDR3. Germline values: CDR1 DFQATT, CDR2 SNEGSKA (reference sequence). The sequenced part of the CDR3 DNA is TGCAGTGCTGGCTATGGCGGAAGCACAGATACG. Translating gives CSAGYGGSTDT. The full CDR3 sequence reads CSAGYGGSTDTQYF.

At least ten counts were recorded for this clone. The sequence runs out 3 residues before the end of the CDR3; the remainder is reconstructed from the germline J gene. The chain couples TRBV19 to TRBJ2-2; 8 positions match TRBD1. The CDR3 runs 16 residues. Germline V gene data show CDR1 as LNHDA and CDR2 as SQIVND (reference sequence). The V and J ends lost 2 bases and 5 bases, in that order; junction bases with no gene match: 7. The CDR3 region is CASSITGTGGTGELFF. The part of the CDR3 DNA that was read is TGTGCCAGTAGTATAACCGGGACAGGTGGAACCGGGGAG. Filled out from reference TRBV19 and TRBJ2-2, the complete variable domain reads DGGITQSPKYLFRKEGQNVTLSCEQNLNHDAMYWYRQDPGQGLRLIYYSQIVNDFQKGDIAEGYSVSREKKESFPLTVTSAQKNPTAFYLCASSITGTGGTGELFFGEGSRLTVL.

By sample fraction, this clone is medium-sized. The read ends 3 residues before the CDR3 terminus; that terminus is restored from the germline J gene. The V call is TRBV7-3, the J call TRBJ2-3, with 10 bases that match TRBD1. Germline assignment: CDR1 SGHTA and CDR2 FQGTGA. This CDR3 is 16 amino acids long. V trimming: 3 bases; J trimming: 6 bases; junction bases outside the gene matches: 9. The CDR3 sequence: CASSFMGTGAWDTQYF. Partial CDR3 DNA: TGTGCCAGCAGCTTCATGGGGACAGGGGCTTGGGATACG.

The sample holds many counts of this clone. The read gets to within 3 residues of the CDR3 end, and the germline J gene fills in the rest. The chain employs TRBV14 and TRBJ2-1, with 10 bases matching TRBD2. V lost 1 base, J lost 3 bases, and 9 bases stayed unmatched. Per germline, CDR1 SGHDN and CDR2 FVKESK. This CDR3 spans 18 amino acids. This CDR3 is CASSQGWLAGGFYNEQFF. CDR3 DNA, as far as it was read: TGTGCCAGCAGCCAAGGTTGGTTAGCGGGGGGATTCTACAATGAG.

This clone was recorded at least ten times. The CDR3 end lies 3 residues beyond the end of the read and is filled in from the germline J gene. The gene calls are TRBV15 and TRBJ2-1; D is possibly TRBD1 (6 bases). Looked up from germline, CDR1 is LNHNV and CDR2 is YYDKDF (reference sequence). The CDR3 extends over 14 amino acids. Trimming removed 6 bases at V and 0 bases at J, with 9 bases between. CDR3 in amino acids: CATRTGSSYNEQFF. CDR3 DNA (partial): TGTGCCACCAGGACAGGTAGCTCCTACAATGAG.

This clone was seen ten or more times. CDR3 DNA, as far as it was read: TGTGCCAGCAGTAGAGAGGGGAACACTGAA. This translates into CASSREGNTE. The complete CDR3 protein is CASSREGNTEAFF. The J gene is TRBJ1-1, the V gene TRBV6-4, with D hard to call. The read comes to an end 3 residues before the CDR3 does, leaving the germline J gene to fill in the end. Germline V gene lookup returns CDR1 MRHNA and CDR2 SNTAGT. V was pared by 5 bases and J by 1 base, with 8 bases between. The CDR3 has 13 amino acids.

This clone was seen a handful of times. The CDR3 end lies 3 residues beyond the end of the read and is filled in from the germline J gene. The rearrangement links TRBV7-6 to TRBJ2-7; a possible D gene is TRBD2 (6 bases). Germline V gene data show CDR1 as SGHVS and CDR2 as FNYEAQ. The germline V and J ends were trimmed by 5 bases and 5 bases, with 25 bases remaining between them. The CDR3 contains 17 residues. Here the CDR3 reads CASSPRGDFGGSNEQYF. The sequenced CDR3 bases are TGTGCCAGCAGCCCTAGAGGGGACTTCGGAGGGTCTAACGAG.